The rows below give T cell receptor beta chains drawn from one sample of a study of blood T cells in healthy people across ages. MiXCR was run by TCRdb on the 5' RACE reads, yielding one entry per CDR3 protein. The table has 1.2 million to 1.5 million distinct CDR3 sequences, roughly 59% seen once. Input material: blood. These receptors all stem from a man younger than 35 in good health. The CDR3 runs from the conserved cysteine through the conserved F or W. D genes are given only for firm matches. Clone size is stated in some rows and not others, as once, few, many or a class when expanded.

v_gene	j_gene	d_gene	abundance	CDR3aa	CDR3nt
TRBV12-3/TRBV12-4	TRBJ2-3	TRBD1	-	CASSNRQGALGTDTQYF	TGTGCCAGCAGCAACCGACAGGGGGCCCTCGGCACAGATACGCAGTATTTT
TRBV25-1	TRBJ1-2	-	few	CASSASGLAYGYTF	TGTGCCAGCAGCGCTTCGGGACTGGCCTATGGCTACACCTTC
TRBV29-1	TRBJ2-1	TRBD2	-	CSVDHLAGGPGEQFF	TGCAGCGTTGATCATTTAGCGGGAGGGCCTGGTGAGCAGTTCTTC
TRBV20-1	TRBJ2-7	-	-	CSARDGQTAAYEQYF	TGCAGTGCTAGAGATGGACAGACGGCAGCCTACGAGCAGTACTTC
TRBV20-1	TRBJ2-3	-	once	CSARGLHIGNTQYF	TGCAGTGCTAGGGGGCTACACATTGGGAATACGCAGTATTTT
TRBV10-3	TRBJ2-5	TRBD2	once	CAISVAGDIGYEQYF	TGTGCCATCAGTGTGGCGGGGGATATTGGTTATGAGCAGTACTTC
TRBV5-5	TRBJ2-1	-	-	CASSSQPGYNEQFF	TGTGCCAGCAGCTCTCAGCCAGGTTACAATGAGCAGTTCTTC
TRBV9	TRBJ1-6	-	-	CASSAGGMGNSPLHF	TGTGCCAGCAGCGCCGGAGGGATGGGCAATTCACCCCTCCACTTT
TRBV6-4	TRBJ2-3	TRBD1	many	CASSDSTGGPDTQYF	TGTGCCAGCAGTGACTCGACAGGGGGCCCAGATACGCAGTATTTT
TRBV7-2	TRBJ1-2	TRBD1	-	CASRLGTGEGYGYTF	TGTGCCAGCAGACTAGGGACAGGGGAGGGGTATGGCTACACCTTC
TRBV4-1	TRBJ2-1	TRBD2	-	CASMRTSENNEQFF	TGCGCCAGCATGCGGACTAGCGAAAACAATGAGCAGTTCTTC
TRBV6-2/TRBV6-3	TRBJ2-5	TRBD2	-	CASSPPRLAGVNNEQYF	TGTGCCAGCAGTCCCCCTCGACTAGCGGGAGTTAACAATGAGCAGTACTTC
TRBV4-1	TRBJ1-1	-	-	CTSSRADTYTEAFF	TGCACCAGCAGCCGAGCGGACACCTACACTGAAGCTTTCTTT
TRBV10-3	TRBJ1-1	-	many	CAISDPDPAVTEAFF	TGTGCCATCAGTGATCCAGATCCGGCTGTCACTGAAGCTTTCTTT
TRBV6-2/TRBV6-3	TRBJ1-1	-	-	CASRYGRGHRGTEAFF	TGTGCCAGCAGGTATGGCCGGGGGCATCGGGGCACTGAAGCTTTCTTT
TRBV3-1	TRBJ2-7	TRBD1	-	CASSQEGTGALSYEQYF	TGTGCCAGCAGCCAAGAGGGGACAGGTGCCTTATCCTACGAGCAGTACTTC
TRBV9	TRBJ2-1	-	-	CASSVEASYGSYNEQFF	TGTGCCAGCAGCGTAGAGGCGTCCTACGGCTCCTACAATGAGCAGTTCTTC
TRBV5-1	TRBJ1-2	-	-	CACSPSSGVNYGYTF	TGCGCCTGCAGCCCTAGTTCGGGAGTCAACTATGGCTACACCTTC
TRBV2	TRBJ2-7	TRBD2	few	CASRASGSSYEQYF	TGTGCCAGCAGGGCTAGCGGAAGCTCCTACGAGCAGTACTTC
TRBV6-5	TRBJ2-5	TRBD1	-	CASMVTTGAKVSEQYF	TGTGCCAGCATGGTAACGACAGGGGCGAAAGTGAGTGAGCAGTACTTC
TRBV7-2	TRBJ2-7	TRBD1	-	CASSVGQGGRYEQYF	TGTGCCAGCAGCGTTGGACAGGGCGGGCGCTACGAGCAGTACTTC
TRBV4-3	TRBJ2-3	-	-	CASSQDLGGPSGFTDTQYF	TGCGCCAGCAGCCAAGATTTGGGGGGGCCTAGCGGATTCACAGATACGCAGTATTTT
TRBV20-1	TRBJ2-7	-	few	CSARGSQAYEQYF	TGCAGTGCTAGAGGTTCTCAAGCCTACGAGCAGTACTTC
TRBV10-3	TRBJ2-1	-	-	CAGSRGGTDEQFF	TGTGCCGGCTCTCGCGGGGGCACAGATGAGCAGTTCTTC
TRBV29-1	TRBJ1-2	TRBD1	few	CSVDKLTGGSYGYTF	TGCAGCGTTGATAAGTTGACAGGGGGCTCCTATGGCTACACCTTC
TRBV7-2	TRBJ2-3	-	-	CASSLGHSRNTQYF	TGTGCCAGCAGCTTAGGCCACAGTCGGAATACGCAGTATTTT
TRBV10-3	TRBJ2-3	-	-	CAISDRGPLTDTQYF	TGTGCCATCAGTGACAGGGGCCCCCTCACAGATACGCAGTATTTT
TRBV20-1	TRBJ2-4	-	-	CSARASAKNIQYF	TGCAGTGCTAGAGCCTCAGCCAAAAACATTCAGTACTTC
TRBV3-1	TRBJ1-2	-	-	CASSPVWRSANSYGYTF	TGTGCCAGCAGCCCCGTTTGGCGCTCTGCTAACTCTTATGGCTACACCTTC
TRBV13	TRBJ2-5	-	-	CASSLGAASAETQYF	TGTGCCAGCAGCTTAGGGGCAGCTAGCGCCGAGACCCAGTACTTC
TRBV11-2	TRBJ2-3	-	-	CASSLEIRAYGTDTQYF	TGTGCCAGCAGCTTAGAGATCAGGGCCTACGGCACAGATACGCAGTATTTT
TRBV7-2	TRBJ2-2	-	-	CASSSQGGLAGELFF	TGTGCCAGCAGCTCCCAGGGGGGGCTGGCCGGGGAGCTGTTTTTT
TRBV29-1	TRBJ1-2	TRBD1	-	CSVDGEGQGNGYTF	TGCAGCGTTGATGGGGAAGGACAGGGTAATGGCTACACCTTC
TRBV4-1	TRBJ1-2	TRBD1	few	CASGTGDLNYGYTF	TGCGCCAGCGGGACAGGGGACCTAAACTATGGCTACACCTTC
TRBV20-1	TRBJ2-1	-	-	CSATELVLGPETQFF	TGCAGTGCAACCGAACTAGTTCTTGGGCCAGAGACCCAGTTCTTC
TRBV5-4	TRBJ1-2	-	-	CASRGTLIRDYGYTF	TGTGCCAGCAGGGGGACACTTATAAGGGATTATGGCTACACCTTC
TRBV27	TRBJ2-7	-	-	CASSSKGVGYEQYF	TGTGCCAGCAGTTCAAAGGGGGTAGGCTACGAGCAGTACTTC
TRBV6-2/TRBV6-3	TRBJ2-1	-	-	CASNLQGGYNEQFF	TGTGCCAGCAACTTACAGGGGGGGTACAATGAGCAGTTCTTC
TRBV29-1	TRBJ2-7	TRBD2	-	CSARTGGGEQYF	TGCAGCGCCCGGACGGGAGGCGGCGAGCAGTACTTC
TRBV7-9	TRBJ1-2	TRBD1	-	CASSQPGQAFYGYTF	TGTGCCAGCAGCCAGCCCGGACAGGCATTCTATGGCTACACCTTC
TRBV4-1	TRBJ2-7	TRBD1	-	CASSQGQGPLTEQYF	TGCGCCAGCAGCCAAGGACAGGGGCCCCTCACCGAGCAGTACTTC
TRBV14	TRBJ1-4	-	-	CASSLRGIQEKLFF	TGTGCCAGCAGCCTACGGGGGATCCAGGAAAAACTGTTTTTT
TRBV18	TRBJ2-3	-	-	CASAGEIGTDTQYF	TGTGCCAGCGCAGGGGAGATTGGCACAGATACGCAGTATTTT
TRBV28	TRBJ2-7	-	-	CASGNGQNSYEQYF	TGTGCCAGCGGGAATGGACAGAACTCCTACGAGCAGTACTTC
TRBV4-1	TRBJ2-1	-	-	CASSQVGADEQFF	TGCGCCAGCAGCCAAGTGGGGGCCGATGAGCAGTTCTTC
TRBV4-2	TRBJ1-5	-	-	CASSHFRDTSNQPQHF	TGTGCCAGCAGCCACTTCCGGGACACGTCAAATCAGCCCCAGCATTTT
TRBV7-2	TRBJ1-4	-	-	CASSRNTGTLLNEKLFF	TGTGCCAGCAGCCGAAATACCGGGACCCTCCTCAATGAAAAACTGTTTTTT
TRBV6-1	TRBJ1-4	-	-	CASRDQGEKLFF	TGTGCCAGCCGGGACCAAGGGGAAAAACTGTTTTTT
TRBV7-2	TRBJ1-1	-	few	CASSLRGENTEAFF	TGTGCCAGCAGCTTACGAGGGGAGAACACTGAAGCTTTCTTT
TRBV20-1	TRBJ2-1	-	few	CSARDFGTPGNEQFF	TGCAGTGCTAGAGATTTTGGGACGCCCGGGAATGAGCAGTTCTTC
TRBV7-2	TRBJ1-4	-	-	CASSSPGFDEKLFF	TGTGCCAGCAGCTCCCCGGGCTTCGATGAAAAACTGTTTTTT
TRBV20-1	TRBJ1-1	-	few	CSASPGTAMNTEAFF	TGCAGTGCTTCTCCAGGGACCGCGATGAACACTGAAGCTTTCTTT
TRBV10-2	TRBJ2-5	-	-	CASREQGGYSMETQYF	TGCGCCAGCAGAGAACAGGGGGGGTATAGTATGGAGACCCAGTACTTC
TRBV29-1	TRBJ2-5	TRBD2	-	CSVEEASSGRETQYF	TGCAGCGTTGAAGAAGCGTCTAGCGGGAGGGAGACCCAGTACTTC